This is a list of T cell receptor beta chains from one sample in a study of blood T cell repertoires in COVID-19. TCRdb's copy holds only in-frame clones and misses some; the assay was immunoSEQ multiplex PCR. The table has approximately 130,000 clones, roughly 72% seen once. The specimen sequenced was peripheral blood. The receptors stem from a human donor in a cohort sampled during active COVID-19. Each CDR3 is given with its conserved first and last residue. A D gene is named only where the DNA matches it firmly. Some rows mark clone size as missing; the rest say once, few, many or name a class of expanded clone.

j_call v_call d_call clone_size cdr3_nt cdr3_aa
TRBJ1-5 TRBV18 TRBD1 NA TGTGCCAGCTCACCGACAGGGAATAGCAATCAGCCCCAGCATTTT CASSPTGNSNQPQHF
TRBJ1-1 TRBV11-2 NA NA TGTGCCAGCAGCTGGAGACAGAAGAACACTGAAGCTTTCTTT CASSWRQKNTEAFF
TRBJ1-3 TRBV11-2 TRBD1 NA TGTGCCAGCAGCACAGGGGCCGGAAACACCATATATTTT CASSTGAGNTIYF
TRBJ1-2 TRBV28 NA NA TGTGCCAGTTCCAGGGCCCGGAACTATGGCTACACCTTC CASSRARNYGYTF
TRBJ2-7 TRBV28 TRBD2 NA TGTGCCAGCAGTGCCCCGGGTAGCGGGGGCTACGAGCAGTACTTC CASSAPGSGGYEQYF
TRBJ2-2 TRBV7-9 NA NA TGTGCCAGCAGCCCACCCCGGGATACCACCGGGGAGCTGTTTTTT CASSPPRDTTGELFF
TRBJ2-3 TRBV3-1/TRBV3-2 TRBD2 NA TGTGCCAGCAGCCAATCAGGTAGCGGGGAGTCGGATACGCAGTATTTT CASSQSGSGESDTQYF
TRBJ1-2 TRBV28 NA NA TGTGCCAGCAGTCCAGGAAATTGGTATGGCTACACCTTC CASSPGNWYGYTF
TRBJ1-5 TRBV27 NA once TGTGCCAGCAGCCGACAGAGCAATCAGCCCCAGCATTTT CASSRQSNQPQHF
TRBJ1-5 TRBV10-2 TRBD1 few TGCGCCAGCCGGAGGGGACAGGGGATTAATAGCAATCAGCCCCAGCATTTT CASRRGQGINSNQPQHF
TRBJ1-5 TRBV5-1 NA NA TGCGCCAGCAGCTTGGGGCAGTCCAGCAATCAGCCCCAGCATTTT CASSLGQSSNQPQHF
TRBJ1-1 TRBV29-1 NA NA TGCAGCGTTGATGGTACTTGGATCAGGGGCCGTCTATCCACTGAAGCTTTCTTT CSVDGTWIRGRLSTEAFF
TRBJ1-5 TRBV4-2 NA NA TGTGCCAGCAGCCAAGGCCGGGGTGCAGGAGAACAGCCCCAGCATTTT CASSQGRGAGEQPQHF
TRBJ2-1 TRBV6-5 NA few TGTGCCAGCAGTTATTCACAGGGATACAATGAGCAGTTCTTC CASSYSQGYNEQFF
TRBJ2-2 TRBV5-8 NA NA TGTGCCAGCAGCTTCTACAGGAACACCGGGGAGCTGTTTTTT CASSFYRNTGELFF
TRBJ2-3 TRBV9 TRBD2 NA TGTGCCAGCAGCCTCATTTCAGCGGGGGCCCCATCTACTACGCAGTATTTT CASSLISAGAPSTTQYF
TRBJ1-5 TRBV2 TRBD1 NA TGTGCCAGCAGCCCAGGACAGGGGCCTAGTGCACAGCCCCAGCATTTT CASSPGQGPSAQPQHF
TRBJ2-1 TRBV2 TRBD1 NA TGTGCCAGCAGAGGACAGGCCTGGCGAGGGAATGAGCAGTTCTTC CASRGQAWRGNEQFF
TRBJ1-3 TRBV30 TRBD1 NA TGTGCCTCCGGGACAGGGAAAGCCACTGCTGGAAACACCATATATTTT CASGTGKATAGNTIYF
TRBJ2-7 TRBV11-1 TRBD1 NA TGTGCCAGCAGCTCCCCAGGGACAGGGGCCCACGAGCAGTACTTC CASSSPGTGAHEQYF
TRBJ2-7 TRBV7-9 TRBD2 NA TGTGCCAGCAGCCCGGGACTAGTTTACGAGCAGTACTTC CASSPGLVYEQYF
TRBJ2-2 TRBV5-8 TRBD2 NA TGTGCCAGCAGCTTGGACGGGACCGGGAGGGCCGGGGAGCTGTTTTTT CASSLDGTGRAGELFF
TRBJ1-1 TRBV11-2 NA NA TGTGCCAGCAGCTTTCAAGGAGTGAACACTGAAGCTTTCTTT CASSFQGVNTEAFF
TRBJ2-3 TRBV3-1/TRBV3-2 NA NA TGTGCCAGCAGCCCTAACGGGGGCACAGATACGCAGTATTTT CASSPNGGTDTQYF
TRBJ2-7 TRBV11-2 NA NA TGTGCCAGCAGCTCACCTACTACCTACGAGCAGTACTTC CASSSPTTYEQYF